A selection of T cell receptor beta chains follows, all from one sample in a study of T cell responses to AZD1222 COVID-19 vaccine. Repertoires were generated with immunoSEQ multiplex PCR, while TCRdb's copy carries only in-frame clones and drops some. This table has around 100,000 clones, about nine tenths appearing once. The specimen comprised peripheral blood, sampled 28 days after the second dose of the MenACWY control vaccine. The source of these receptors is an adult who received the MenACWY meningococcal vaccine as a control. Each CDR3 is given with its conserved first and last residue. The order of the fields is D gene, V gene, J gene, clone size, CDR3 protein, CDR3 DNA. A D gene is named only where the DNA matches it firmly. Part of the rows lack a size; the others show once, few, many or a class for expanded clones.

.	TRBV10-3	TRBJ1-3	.	CAIRPSQGFSGNTIYF	TGTGCCATCAGACCTTCACAGGGATTCTCTGGAAACACCATATATTTT
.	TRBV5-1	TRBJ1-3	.	CASSPHSGNTIYF	TGCGCCAGCAGCCCCCACTCTGGAAACACCATATATTTT
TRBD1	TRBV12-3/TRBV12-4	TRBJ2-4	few	CASGTGSTNIQYF	TGTGCCAGCGGGACAGGTAGTACAAACATTCAGTACTTC
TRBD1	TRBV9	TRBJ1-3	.	CASSPRTGFGNTIYF	TGTGCCAGCAGCCCGCGGACAGGGTTTGGAAACACCATATATTTT
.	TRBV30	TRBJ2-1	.	CAGRVPPVDEQFF	TGTGCCGGCCGGGTTCCCCCTGTGGATGAGCAGTTCTTC
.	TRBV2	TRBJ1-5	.	CASTLASNQPQHF	TGTGCCAGCACCCTCGCCAGCAATCAGCCCCAGCATTTT
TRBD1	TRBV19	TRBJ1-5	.	CASTGRQGSNQPQHF	TGTGCCAGTACCGGCCGACAGGGGAGCAATCAGCCCCAGCATTTT
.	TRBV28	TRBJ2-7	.	CASSFAEVAYEQYF	TGTGCCAGCAGTTTCGCCGAGGTTGCCTACGAGCAGTACTTC
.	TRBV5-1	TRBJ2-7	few	CASSLDFISYEQYF	TGCGCCAGCAGCTTGGATTTCATCTCCTACGAGCAGTACTTC
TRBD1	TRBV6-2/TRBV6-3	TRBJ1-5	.	CASSRDRNNQPQHF	TGTGCCAGCAGTCGGGACAGGAACAATCAGCCCCAGCATTTT
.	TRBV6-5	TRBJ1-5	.	CASGEVSNQPQHF	TGTGCCAGCGGGGAGGTGAGCAATCAGCCCCAGCATTTT
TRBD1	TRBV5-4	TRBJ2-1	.	CASSSGGRYNEQFF	TGTGCCAGCAGTTCAGGGGGCAGGTACAATGAGCAGTTCTTC
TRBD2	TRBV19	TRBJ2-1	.	CASSIQGLASTYNEQFF	TGTGCCAGTAGTATTCAGGGACTAGCTTCTACCTACAATGAGCAGTTCTTC
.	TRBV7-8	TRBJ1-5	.	CASSLSLGNQPQHF	TGTGCCAGCAGCTTATCACTTGGCAATCAGCCCCAGCATTTT
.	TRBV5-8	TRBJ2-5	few	CASSFTGPETQYF	TGTGCCAGCAGCTTTACGGGGCCTGAGACCCAGTACTTC
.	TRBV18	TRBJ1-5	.	CASSAGRPSNQPQHF	TGTGCCAGCTCAGCAGGGAGACCGAGCAATCAGCCCCAGCATTTT
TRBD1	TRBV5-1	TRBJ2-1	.	CASSPGQGVHNEQFF	TGCGCCAGCAGCCCGGGACAGGGGGTCCACAATGAGCAGTTCTTC
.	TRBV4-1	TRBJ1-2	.	CASSQDTYAYGYTF	TGCGCCAGCAGCCAAGATACCTACGCGTATGGCTACACCTTC
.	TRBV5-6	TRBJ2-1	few	CASSLVGGLKNEQFF	TGTGCCAGCAGCTTGGTGGGGGGTCTGAAGAATGAGCAGTTCTTC
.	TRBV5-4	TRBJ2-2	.	CASSPRDLNTGELFF	TGTGCCAGCAGCCCCCGGGACTTGAACACCGGGGAGCTGTTTTTT
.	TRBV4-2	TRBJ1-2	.	CASSQTGAPNYGYTF	TGTGCCAGCAGCCAAACAGGCGCTCCTAACTATGGCTACACCTTC
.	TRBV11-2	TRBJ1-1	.	CASSLVPGATEAFF	TGTGCCAGCAGCTTAGTTCCAGGGGCCACTGAAGCTTTCTTT
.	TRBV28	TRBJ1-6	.	CASRGWGSSYNSPLHF	TGTGCCAGCAGGGGGTGGGGTAGCTCCTATAATTCACCCCTCCACTTT
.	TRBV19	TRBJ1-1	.	CASSPIVNTEAFF	TGTGCCAGTAGCCCGATTGTGAACACTGAAGCTTTCTTT
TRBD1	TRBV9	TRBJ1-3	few	CASSIRTGAGNTIYF	TGTGCCAGCAGCATTCGGACAGGGGCGGGAAACACCATATATTTT
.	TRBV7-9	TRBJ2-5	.	CASSLVGMAQYF	TGTGCCAGCAGCTTAGTAGGGATGGCCCAGTACTTC
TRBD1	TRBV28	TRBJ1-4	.	CASSSGQGLGKLFF	TGTGCCAGCAGTTCAGGACAGGGATTGGGAAAACTGTTTTTT
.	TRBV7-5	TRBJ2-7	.	CVRSCSRKAGYEQYF	TGTGTCAGAAGTTGTTCGAGAAAGGCTGGCTACGAGCAGTACTTC
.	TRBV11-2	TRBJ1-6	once	CASSPSGNIRDSPLHF	TGTGCCAGCAGCCCCTCGGGTAACATTCGCGATTCACCCCTCCACTTT
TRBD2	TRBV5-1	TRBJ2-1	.	CASSLEATSGAAEQFF	TGCGCCAGCAGCTTGGAAGCGACTAGCGGGGCGGCTGAGCAGTTCTTC
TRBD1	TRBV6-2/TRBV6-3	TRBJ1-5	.	CASSPNMRQGLSNQPQHF	TGTGCCAGCAGCCCAAATATGAGACAGGGTCTGAGCAATCAGCCCCAGCATTTT
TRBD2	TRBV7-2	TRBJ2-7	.	CASSHSLAGGYEQYF	TGTGCCAGCAGCCATTCACTAGCGGGGGGGTACGAGCAGTACTTC
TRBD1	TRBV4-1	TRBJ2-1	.	CASSQGTVFSSYNEQFF	TGCGCCAGCAGCCAGGGGACAGTTTTCAGCTCCTACAATGAGCAGTTCTTC
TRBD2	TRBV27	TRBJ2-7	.	CASSTLPGLGSYEQYF	TGTGCCAGCAGTACCCTACCGGGACTAGGAAGTTACGAGCAGTACTTC
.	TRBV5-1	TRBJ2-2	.	CASSPDRLGTGELFF	TGCGCCAGCAGCCCTGACAGGCTGGGCACCGGGGAGCTGTTTTTT
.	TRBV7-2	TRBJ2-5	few	CASSFGIQETQYF	TGTGCCAGCAGCTTCGGGATCCAAGAGACCCAGTACTTC
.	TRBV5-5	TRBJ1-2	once	CASSLGGQGTYGYTF	TGTGCCAGCAGCTTGGGAGGGCAGGGTACCTATGGCTACACCTTC
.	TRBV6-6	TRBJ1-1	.	CASSSEMNTEAFF	TGTGCCAGCAGTTCCGAGATGAACACTGAAGCTTTCTTT
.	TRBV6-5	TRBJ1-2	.	CASSPEGSYGYTF	TGTGCCAGCAGTCCCGAGGGCAGCTATGGCTACACCTTC
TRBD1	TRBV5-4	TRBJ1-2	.	CASSPGTARLGYTF	TGTGCCAGCAGCCCCGGGACAGCGCGGCTTGGCTACACCTTC
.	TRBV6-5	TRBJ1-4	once	CASSYREYNEKLFF	TGTGCCAGCAGTTACAGGGAGTATAATGAAAAACTGTTTTTT
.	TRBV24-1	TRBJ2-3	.	CATSLSGGTGTTDTQYF	TGTGCCACCAGCCTAAGCGGGGGGACAGGGACCACAGATACGCAGTATTTT
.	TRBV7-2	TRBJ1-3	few	CASSFGQFGNTIYF	TGTGCCAGCAGCTTTGGACAGTTTGGAAACACCATATATTTT
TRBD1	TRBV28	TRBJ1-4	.	CASSLWIGTGGNEKLFF	TGTGCCAGCAGTTTATGGATCGGGACAGGTGGTAATGAAAAACTGTTTTTT
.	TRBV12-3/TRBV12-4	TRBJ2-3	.	CASSLTGPDTQYF	TGTGCCAGCAGTTTAACAGGGCCGGATACGCAGTATTTT
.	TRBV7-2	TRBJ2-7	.	CASSSTPSSYEQYF	TGTGCCAGCAGCTCGACTCCTAGCTCCTACGAGCAGTACTTC
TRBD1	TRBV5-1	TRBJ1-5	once	CASSPGTGEQPQHF	TGCGCCAGCAGCCCGGGGACAGGGGAACAGCCCCAGCATTTT
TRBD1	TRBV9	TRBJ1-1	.	CASSGDRANTEAFF	TGTGCCAGCAGCGGGGACAGGGCGAACACTGAAGCTTTCTTT
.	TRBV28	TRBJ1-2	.	CASSFLVGGHGYTF	TGTGCCAGCAGTTTTCTCGTAGGGGGACATGGCTACACCTTC
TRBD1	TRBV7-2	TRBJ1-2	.	CASSSNRGGYTF	TGTGCCAGCAGCTCCAACAGGGGCGGCTACACCTTC
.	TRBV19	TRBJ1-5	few	CASSIFHKVHNQPQHF	TGTGCCAGTAGTATTTTTCACAAGGTACACAATCAGCCCCAGCATTTT
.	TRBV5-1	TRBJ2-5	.	CASNLYSRAQTQYF	TGCGCCAGCAATCTCTACTCGAGGGCACAGACCCAGTACTTC
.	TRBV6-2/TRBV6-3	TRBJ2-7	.	CASSYGPAGSSYEQYF	TGTGCCAGCAGTTACGGTCCAGCGGGCTCCTCCTACGAGCAGTACTTC
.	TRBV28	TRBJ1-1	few	CASFGAMNTEAFF	TGTGCCAGCTTTGGGGCGATGAACACTGAAGCTTTCTTT
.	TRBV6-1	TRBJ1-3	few	CASSDRGLKGNTIYF	TGTGCCAGCAGTGATCGGGGATTGAAGGGAAACACCATATATTTT